The 10 T cell receptor beta chains below were found in one sample sequenced in a study of T cell responses to AZD1222 COVID-19 vaccine. Data came from immunoSEQ multiplex PCR; TCRdb stores just in-frame clones and leaves some out. Among around 88,000 clones, roughly nine tenths were seen once, and the ten largest hold roughly 7.6%. The sample in question was peripheral blood, obtained on day 0 of AZD1222 vaccination. Every receptor here comes from an adult in good health.

The chain links TRBV30 to TRBJ1-5; 7 nucleotides align to TRBD1. CDR1 and CDR2 (germline): GTSNPN, SVGIG (reference sequence). The J segment lost 2 bases and the V segment lost 0 bases, leaving 1 base of the junction unmatched. The CDR3 is 14 amino acids. CDR3 loop: CAWSVTGGNQPQHF. The CDR3 DNA reads TGTGCCTGGAGTGTAACAGGGGGCAATCAGCCCCAGCATTTT.

V is TRBV18 and J is TRBJ1-4; possible D gene TRBD1, 5 bases. Trimming shortened V by 4 bases and J by 7 bases, and 19 bases separated the two germline ends. The CDR3 covers 16 residues. CDR1 is KGHSH, CDR2 LQKENI, per germline. The CDR3 loop reads CASSLNVGTWGEKLFF. The DNA of the CDR3 is TGTGCCAGCTCACTGAACGTGGGGACCTGGGGTGAAAAACTGTTTTTT.

This clone is medium-sized within its sample. The CDR3 reads CSVERFPDRTNCYSNQPQHF. In DNA, the CDR3 is TGCAGCGTTGAAAGGTTTCCGGACAGGACAAATTGCTATAGCAATCAGCCCCAGCATTTT. The V call is TRBV29-1, the J call TRBJ1-5; 7 bases agree with TRBD1. Germline trimming cut 2 bases from V and 0 bases from J; bases unmatched to any gene: 19. The CDR3 loop spans 20 amino acids. The germline V gene encodes CDR1 SQVTM and CDR2 ANQGSEA.

The V and J genes are TRBV6-1 and TRBJ2-7; 7 bases line up with TRBD2. V dropped 5 bases and J dropped 1; count of bases not matched to a gene: 5. CDR1 MNHNS and CDR2 SASEGT come from the germline V gene. CDR3 size: 14 residues. The CDR3 DNA sequence: TGTGCCAGCAGTAGACCGGGACTATCCTACGAGCAGTACTTC. It yields the protein CASSRPGLSYEQYF.

V is TRBV9 and J is TRBJ2-2; 7 positions agree with TRBD1. The V segment lost 4 bases and the J segment 6 bases; nucleotides outside the gene matches: 9. The CDR3 extends over 15 amino acids. The germline V gene encodes CDR1 SGDLS and CDR2 YYNGEE. CDR3 nucleotide sequence: TGTGCCAGCAGCTCGACCCGACAGGGCTCCGGGGAGCTGTTTTTT. It codes for CASSSTRQGSGELFF.

The J gene is TRBJ1-1, the V gene TRBV6-5; D unresolved. Germline V gene data show CDR1 as MNHEY and CDR2 as SVGAGI. V was trimmed by 5 bases and J by 4 bases, leaving 14 bases between them. The CDR3 is 14 residues long. CDR3 residues: CASSTPQAGTEAFF. For the CDR3, the DNA is TGTGCCAGCAGTACCCCCCAGGCAGGCACTGAAGCTTTCTTT.

V gene TRBV5-5 combines with J gene TRBJ2-7; 9 positions agree with TRBD1. In germline, CDR1 is SGHKS, CDR2 YYEKEE (reference sequence). V shed 0 bases and J 0 bases; nucleotides not matched to a gene: 4. This CDR3 spans 16 amino acids. The CDR3 DNA reads as TGTGCCAGCAGCTTGGACCCGGGACAGGGCTCCTACGAGCAGTACTTC. This translates into CASSLDPGQGSYEQYF.

V is TRBV7-9 and J is TRBJ1-1, with D perhaps matching TRBD1 (5 bases). Germline-derived CDR1 and CDR2 are SEHNR and FQNEAQ (reference sequence). Trimming took off 0 bases at V and 3 bases at J, with 11 bases between the two ends. The CDR3 is 15 residues long. The CDR3 coding sequence is TGTGCCAGCAGCTTAGCTTTAGGGGTTGACACTGAAGCTTTCTTT. Translating it yields CASSLALGVDTEAFF. The full variable domain, rest sourced from reference TRBV7-9 and TRBJ1-1, is DTGVSQNPRHKITKRGQNVTFRCDPISEHNRLYWYRQTLGQGPEFLTYFQNEAQLEKSRLLSDRFSAERPKGSFSTLEIQRTEQGDSAMYLCASSLALGVDTEAFFGQGTRLTVV.

The chain has TRBV28 and TRBJ1-5; 7 nucleotides agree with TRBD1. The V gene end was trimmed by 10 bases and the J gene end by 7 bases; junction bases not matched to a gene: 7. Germline CDR1 MDHEN, CDR2 SYDVKM. The length of the CDR3 is 12 residues. The CDR3 DNA reads TGTGCCACCTCAGGGGGGCGGCAGCCCCAGCATTTT. It is translated as CATSGGRQPQHF.

V is TRBV6-5 and J is TRBJ2-7; D perhaps matches TRBD1 (5 bases). V dropped 0 bases and J dropped 0 bases, with 12 bases sitting between them. The CDR3 consists of 16 residues. CDR1 is MNHEY and CDR2 is SVGAGI in the germline V gene. The CDR3 protein is CASSYSIFRASYEQYF. The CDR3 region has the DNA TGTGCCAGCAGTTACTCGATATTCAGGGCCTCCTACGAGCAGTACTTC.